Described below is a single TCR beta chain sequence and its context. Its cognate antigen is unknown. V was pared by 4 bases and J by 7 bases, with 12 bases of the junction left unmatched. CDR1 is SGHRS, CDR2 YFSETQ, per germline. The CDR3 has 16 residues. This record comes from a study of PD-L1 blockade in urothelial cancer. Study as a whole: Patients went on atezolizumab around 2014, receiving 1,200 mg intravenously every 3 weeks.

The time point is: peripheral blood 6 weeks after treatment start. The diagnosis in patients was locally advanced or metastatic urothelial carcinoma. TCRdb's copy holds only in-frame clones and misses some; the assay was immunoSEQ multiplex PCR. In the table there are about 43,000 clones, under 90% of which are singletons. Overall study findings and caveats: Expansion of tumor-associated blood clones at 3 weeks was greater in durable-benefit patients.

Sequencing used PBMCs, obtained around atezolizumab (anti-PD-L1) treatment. The receptor comes from a man aged 55 to 70 with urothelial cancer. The chain employs TRBV5-1 and TRBJ2-1; 9 bases are shared with TRBD1. CDR3 protein: CASSPKAQGAGNEQFF. DNA for the CDR3: TGCGCCAGCAGCCCAAAGGCACAGGGGGCTGGTAATGAGCAGTTCTTC.